The 20 T cell receptor beta chains below all came from one sample that was sequenced in a study of T-cell reconstitution after alpha-beta-depleted transplantation in children. During its preparation, the TCRbeta library received unique molecular identifiers. TCRdb reprocessed the PCR reads with MiXCR, giving one entry per CDR3 protein. The table lists 200,000 to 250,000 distinct CDR3 sequences, just under 8.5% of them singletons, with approximately 6% in the top ten. Sequences were derived from PBMCs, mostly from graft donor cells, sampled 180 days after TCRalphabeta/CD19-depleted stem cell transplant. The receptor set was obtained from a male patient younger than 18 who had a stem cell transplant for acute lymphoblastic leukemia, so the T cells may come from the graft donor.

This clonotype was picked up many times. V gene TRBV21-1 combines with J gene TRBJ2-1; the table's D gene call, TRBD1, was not cross checked with the DNA. TRBV21-1 has pseudogene status. This CDR3 contains 16 residues. The CDR3 loop is CASSRIGTDTRNEQFF. CDR3 DNA sequence: TGTGCCAGCAGCAGAATAGGGACAGACACCAGGAATGAGCAGTTCTTC.

The rearrangement uses TRBV20-1 and TRBJ2-2, with 8 bases identical to TRBD2. The ends lost 2 bases at V and 4 bases at J; junction bases unmatched: 15. Per germline, CDR1 DFQATT and CDR2 SNEGSKA (reference sequence). This CDR3 is 18 amino acids long. CDR3 region: CSARPSTGGGTSTGELFF. The CDR3 coding sequence is TGCAGTGCTAGACCCTCGACTGGCGGGGGGACCAGCACCGGGGAGCTGTTTTTT.

This clonotype showed up many times. The rearrangement links TRBV7-3 to TRBJ2-5; 10 positions agree with TRBD1. CDR1 and CDR2 (germline): SGHTA, FQGTGA. CDR3 length: 14 amino acids. The V segment lost 5 bases and the J segment 2 bases; nucleotides outside the gene matches: 2. CDR3 protein: CASSTGQGQETQYF. The DNA of the CDR3 is TGTGCCAGCAGCACGGGACAGGGGCAAGAGACCCAGTACTTC.

This clonotype was detected ten times or more. In nucleotides, the CDR3 is TGTGCCAGCACCAACCGGGACACAAAACTGTTTTTT. Its protein product is CASTNRDTKLFF. The chain carries TRBV6-6 and TRBJ1-4; weak D call: TRBD1 (6 bases). This CDR3 is 12 amino acids long. Germline lookup yields CDR1 MNHNY and CDR2 SVGAGI (reference sequence). The V and J ends lost 7 bases and 10 bases respectively, with 13 bases between them.

This clonotype was seen repeatedly, ten times or more. V usage is TRBV10-2 and J usage is TRBJ1-5; D perhaps matches TRBD1 (6 bases). The CDR3 has 13 residues. Trimming removed 2 bases from V and 5 bases from J, with 7 bases in between. CDR1 and CDR2 (germline): WSHSY, SAAADI. CDR3 DNA sequence: TGCGCCAGCAGTGAGAGGGGGGATCAGCCCCAGCATTTT. This encodes CASSERGDQPQHF.

Many counts were recorded for this clonotype. The chain couples TRBV9 to TRBJ1-2; 7 bases map to TRBD1. V shed 4 bases and J 2 bases; nucleotides not matched to a gene: 8. Germline CDR1 and CDR2: SGDLS and YYNGEE. The CDR3 contains 15 residues. The CDR3 reads CASSPYGTANYGYTF. CDR3 DNA sequence: TGTGCCAGCAGCCCATACGGGACAGCCAACTATGGCTACACCTTC.

V is TRBV2 and J is TRBJ2-7, with D possibly being TRBD2 (5 bases). V was clipped by 3 bases and J by 7 bases, with 19 bases between them. CDR3 length: 15 residues. Per germline, CDR1 SNHLY and CDR2 FYNNEI. The CDR3 nucleotides are TGTGCCAGCAGTGAGAGGGAACGGGATTCGGGGGAGCAGTACTTC. It translates to CASSERERDSGEQYF. The full variable domain, rest sourced from reference TRBV2 and TRBJ2-7, is EPEVTQTPSHQVTQMGQEVILRCVPISNHLYFYWYRQILGQKVEFLVSFYNNEISEKSEIFDDQFSVERPDGSNFTLKIRSTKLEDSAMYFCASSERERDSGEQYFGPGTRLTVT.

This clonotype came up many times. The chain combines TRBV9 with TRBJ2-5; possible D gene TRBD1, 6 bases. The V end was cut by 1 base, the J end by 4 bases, with 11 bases between. The germline V gene encodes CDR1 SGDLS and CDR2 YYNGEE. The CDR3 extends over 14 amino acids. The CDR3: CASSVTGSGETQYF. CDR3 coding DNA: TGTGCCAGCAGCGTAACAGGGTCGGGAGAGACCCAGTACTTC. The complete variable domain, with remaining parts taken from reference TRBV9 and TRBJ2-5, reads DSGVTQTPKHLITATGQRVTLRCSPRSGDLSVYWYQQSLDQGLQFLIQYYNGEERAKGNILERFSAQQFPDLHSELNLSSLELGDSALYFCASSVTGSGETQYFGPGTRLLVL.

This clonotype was seen ten or more times. V is TRBV5-1 and J is TRBJ2-7; 14 bases fit TRBD2. The V segment lost 3 bases and the J segment 12 bases; nucleotides outside the gene matches: 8. The germline CDR1 and CDR2 sequences are SGHRS and YFSETQ. This CDR3 spans 14 amino acids. CDR3 DNA: TGCGCCAGCAGCTCATCCGGGACTAGCGGGAGTCGGTACTTC. As protein: CASSSSGTSGSRYF.

This clonotype came up many times. The chain joins TRBV5-1 to TRBJ2-7; no clear D. V was pared by 1 base and J by 1 base, with 9 bases between. Germline CDR1 and CDR2: SGHRS and YFSETQ. This CDR3 contains 14 residues. CDR3 in amino acids: CASSLLVDSYEQYF. CDR3 in DNA: TGCGCCAGCAGCTTGTTAGTGGATTCCTACGAGCAGTACTTC.

This clonotype has a count of ten or more. This sequence joins TRBV7-9 and TRBJ2-3; tentatively, D is TRBD1 (5 bases). V was cut by 4 bases and J by 6 bases, with 23 bases left in between. Looked up from germline, CDR1 is SEHNR and CDR2 is FQNEAQ (reference sequence). The CDR3 has 17 amino acids. The DNA for the CDR3 is TGTGCCAGCAGCTCCCGATACCCGATGGTCGCAGGGGATACGCAGTATTTT. Protein sequence: CASSSRYPMVAGDTQYF. The whole variable domain, filled in from reference TRBV7-9 and TRBJ2-3, reads DTGVSQNPRHKITKRGQNVTFRCDPISEHNRLYWYRQTLGQGPEFLTYFQNEAQLEKSRLLSDRFSAERPKGSFSTLEIQRTEQGDSAMYLCASSSRYPMVAGDTQYFGPGTRLTVL.

This clonotype was detected many times. The V call is TRBV13, the J call TRBJ2-5; D is perhaps TRBD2 (5 bases). The V and J ends lost 0 bases and 5 bases respectively, with 16 bases between them. Germline CDR1 and CDR2: PRHDT and FYEKMQ (reference sequence). The CDR3 is 16 residues long. The CDR3 here is CASSLGRVRGYETQYF. The CDR3 DNA follows: TGTGCCAGCAGCTTAGGGCGGGTCCGCGGGTACGAGACCCAGTACTTC.

The table lists this clonotype with many counts. The chain carries TRBV14 and TRBJ1-5; 7 bases map to TRBD1. V was clipped by 0 bases and J by 0 bases; unmatched bases: 8. The CDR3 spans 18 residues. CDR1 SGHDN and CDR2 FVKESK come from the germline V gene. Here the CDR3 reads CASSQDPSRDSSNQPQHF. CDR3 nucleotide sequence: TGTGCCAGCAGCCAAGATCCCTCCCGGGACAGTAGCAATCAGCCCCAGCATTTT.

CDR3 DNA: TGTGCCAGCAGCCAAGATGTGAGGTACAGCCAAGCCTACGAGCAGTACTTC. This gives the protein CASSQDVRYSQAYEQYF. The genes are TRBV14 and TRBJ2-7, with D unclear. CDR1 is SGHDN, CDR2 FVKESK, per germline. Trimming pared 0 bases from V and 2 bases from J, leaving 17 bases between. The CDR3 consists of 17 residues.

This clonotype was found many times. This chain uses TRBV6-2 or TRBV6-3 with TRBJ2-2, with D maybe TRBD1 (6 bases). The germline gives CDR1 MNHEY, CDR2 SVGEGT. Trimming took 0 bases from V and 2 from J, leaving 7 bases between them. This CDR3 region has 15 residues. For the CDR3, the DNA is TGTGCCAGCAGTTACTCAGGGGGAAACACCGGGGAGCTGTTTTTT. This encodes CASSYSGGNTGELFF.

This clonotype appeared many times. This chain links TRBV25-1 with TRBJ2-7; 9 bases map to TRBD1. Losses at the gene ends were 4 bases for V and 3 bases for J; bases not matched to a gene: 4. CDR3 length: 14 amino acids. From germline, CDR1 is MGHDK and CDR2 SYGVNS. The CDR3 nucleotides read TGTGCCAGCAGTGTCCGGGACAGGGACTACGAGCAGTACTTC. It encodes CASSVRDRDYEQYF.

This clonotype was recorded many times. This chain connects TRBV29-1 to TRBJ2-3; the D gene could be TRBD1 or TRBD2 (6 bases each). Trimming left V 6 bases short and J 2 bases short, with 12 bases between. Germline assignment: CDR1 SQVTM and CDR2 ANQGSEA. This CDR3 region has 13 residues. The CDR3 loop reads CSVEGHLTDTQYF. The CDR3 DNA sequence: TGCAGCGTGGAGGGACATCTCACAGATACGCAGTATTTT.

This clonotype was counted at least ten times. This rearrangement joins TRBV6-1 to TRBJ2-7; tentative D call: TRBD1 (6 bases). Germline CDR1 MNHNS, CDR2 SASEGT. The CDR3 is 11 amino acids. Trimming shortened V by 9 bases and J by 7 bases, and 13 bases separated the two germline ends. In DNA, the CDR3 is TGTGCCAGTACAGGGAGTCGTGAGCAGTACTTC. Amino acids: CASTGSREQYF.

The chain employs TRBV12-3 or TRBV12-4 and TRBJ1-1, with D perhaps TRBD1 (6 bases). The ends were cut back, 6 bases at V and 1 base at J, with 15 bases in the middle. The CDR3 contains 15 residues. The CDR3: CASSPRHRENTEAFF. The CDR3 bases are TGTGCCAGCAGCCCCCGCCACAGGGAGAACACTGAAGCTTTCTTT.

In its sample, this clonotype was seen many times. The genes are TRBV5-1 and TRBJ2-6; D not resolved. Per germline, CDR1 SGHRS and CDR2 YFSETQ. V dropped 0 bases and J dropped 4 bases, with 8 bases sitting between them. The CDR3 is 15 amino acids. The CDR3 DNA reads TGCGCCAGCAGCTTGGAACGGCCGGGGGCCAACGTCCTGACTTTC. It encodes CASSLERPGANVLTF.